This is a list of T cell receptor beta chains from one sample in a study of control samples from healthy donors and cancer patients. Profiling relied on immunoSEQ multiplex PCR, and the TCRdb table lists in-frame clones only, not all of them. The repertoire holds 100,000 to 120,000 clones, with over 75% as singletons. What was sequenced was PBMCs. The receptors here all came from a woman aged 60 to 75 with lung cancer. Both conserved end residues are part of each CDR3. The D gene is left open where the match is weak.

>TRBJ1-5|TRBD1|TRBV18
TGTGCCAGCTCATGGGACAGGGCGAATCAGCCCCAGCATTTT
CASSWDRANQPQHF
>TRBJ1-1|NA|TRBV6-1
TGTGCCAGCAGTGAAGCGTTATTTACTGAAGCTTTCTTT
CASSEALFTEAFF
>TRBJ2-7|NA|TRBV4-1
TGCGCCAGCAGCCAAGAGGGGGGGCGGGAGCAGTACTTC
CASSQEGGREQYF
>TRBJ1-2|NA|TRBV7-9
TGTGCCAGCAGCTTTGAAAGTCCGGGGGCTGGCGGCTACACCTTC
CASSFESPGAGGYTF
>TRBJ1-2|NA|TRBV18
TGTGCCAGCTCACCACAGACAGAGACCTATGGCTACACCTTC
CASSPQTETYGYTF
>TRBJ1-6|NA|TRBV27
TGTGCCAGCAGTTCGCCGATCGTGGCATCACCCCTCCACTTT
CASSSPIVASPLHF
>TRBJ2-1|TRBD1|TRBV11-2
TGTGCCAGCAGCTTAGACAGGGGGTCCCACAATGAGCAGTTCTTC
CASSLDRGSHNEQFF
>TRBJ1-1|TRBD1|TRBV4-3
TGCGCCAGCAGCCAAGCCGGGACAGGCGTACTCACTGAAGCTTTCTTT
CASSQAGTGVLTEAFF
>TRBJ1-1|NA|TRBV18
TGTGCCAGCTCACCGGCGAGCATGAACACTGAAGCTTTCTTT
CASSPASMNTEAFF
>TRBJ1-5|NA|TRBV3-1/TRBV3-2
TGTGCCAGCAGCCTTCAGAATCAGCCCCAGCATTTT
CASSLQNQPQHF